The text below deals with one T cell receptor beta chain. The sample belongs to a study of shared clonotypes between healthy human individuals. Turning to the study itself: Participating donors consisted of two women and a few men aged 18 to 49.

Germline V gene data show CDR1 as MNHEY and CDR2 as SMNVEV (reference sequence). The CDR3 has 15 amino acids. The V end was cut by 7 bases, the J end by 6 bases, with 20 bases between. Sequencing used immunoSEQ multiplex PCR; TCRdb keeps in-frame clones, though not all of them. The table records fewer than 1.6 million clones, about 98.5% of them present only once. Input material: naive CD4+ T cells sorted from blood. Subset noted: CD45RA+ positively selected. The chain is built from TRBV27 and TRBJ2-3; D is undetermined. The receptor was isolated from a man aged 25 to 40 in good health. The CDR3 here is CASKPRPRLMDTQYF. CDR3 DNA sequence: TGTGCCAGCAAACCTCGCCCTCGTCTCATGGATACGCAGTATTTT.